This TCR beta chain was identified in a study of Tregs in tolerant kidney transplant recipients. Findings and caveats of the study: Findings come from small patient numbers and require larger validation. Biological reproducibility was not directly addressed in this study.

Clones were read by immunoSEQ multiplex PCR, and TCRdb kept only the in-frame ones, dropping some. The data hold roughly 250,000 clones, with approximately 83% observed a single time. As to this clone: Antigen unknown.

V lost 5 bases and J lost 1, with 3 bases in between. The CDR3 has 11 amino acids. The germline CDR1 and CDR2 sequences are SEHNR and FQNEAQ (reference sequence). Sequenced material: CD4+ T cells from blood. This sequence joins TRBV7-9 and TRBJ2-7; D is unclear. This TCR came from a human donor in good health. This chain's CDR3 is CASSHSYEQYF. The CDR3 DNA follows: TGTGCCAGCAGCCATTCCTACGAGCAGTACTTC.